This T cell receptor (beta chain) comes out of a study of shared clonotypes between healthy human individuals. Trimming took 1 base from V and 1 from J, leaving 8 bases between them. Germline CDR1 reads SGHNT; CDR2 reads YYREEE (reference sequence). The CDR3 has 14 amino acids. Deep was the level at which the assay was run. Sequencing was performed with immunoSEQ multiplex PCR; in TCRdb, only in-frame clones are kept and a portion is missing. The sample contains fewer than 1.4 million clones, more than 75% of which appear only once. Comment on this clone: What it binds is not known.

Regarding the study as a whole: Shared clonotypes: about 4.6% naive CD4, roughly 3.5% naive CD8, 2.3% memory CD4, under 0.5% memory CD8. Naive subsets typically showed greater estimated richness than memory subsets.

The chain joins TRBV5-4 to TRBJ2-5; D not resolved. The sequencing input was memory CD4+ T cells from PBMCs. Subset specified: CD45RA-negative fraction. The clonotype was recovered from a young man in good health. Some clones in this sample may be carry-over from other donors' samples. Written as DNA, the CDR3 is TGTGCCAGCAGCTTGCAGGTCGCCCAAGAGACCCAGTACTTC. Encoded protein: CASSLQVAQETQYF.